The rows below give T cell receptor beta chains drawn from one sample of a study of shared clonotypes between healthy human individuals. Using immunoSEQ multiplex PCR, the repertoire was profiled, and TCRdb retains in-frame clones only, with some absent. The data contain under 2,000,000 clones, approximately 94% of them singletons. The sample consisted of naive CD8+ T cells sorted from blood. The source is a young man in good health. CDR3s include the opening cysteine and the closing phenylalanine or tryptophan. Each record gives: D gene, V gene, J gene, clone size, CDR3 DNA, CDR3 protein. A D gene is named only where the DNA matches it firmly. For some rows the clone size is stated as once, few or many, or as a class when expanded; others skip it.

D gene: TRBD1
V gene: TRBV4-1
J gene: TRBJ2-1
clone size: -
CDR3 DNA: TGCGCCAGCAGCCTCTTAGTAGGACAGGCTAATGAGCAGTTCTTC
CDR3 protein: CASSLLVGQANEQFF

D gene: -
V gene: TRBV6-9
J gene: TRBJ2-7
clone size: -
CDR3 DNA: TGTGCCAGCGTCAGGGGTTCTTACGAGCAGTACTTC
CDR3 protein: CASVRGSYEQYF

D gene: -
V gene: TRBV27
J gene: TRBJ2-3
clone size: -
CDR3 DNA: TGTGCCAGCAGTTTATCGTTGGCTACAGCGGGCCGCCACCGCACAGATACGCAGTATTTT
CDR3 protein: CASSLSLATAGRHRTDTQYF

D gene: TRBD2
V gene: TRBV7-9
J gene: TRBJ2-3
clone size: -
CDR3 DNA: TGTGCCAGCATGACTAGCGGCACAGATACGCAGTATTTT
CDR3 protein: CASMTSGTDTQYF

D gene: TRBD2
V gene: TRBV11-2
J gene: TRBJ2-2
clone size: once
CDR3 DNA: TGTGCCAGCAGCTCAGTGGTGAACGGGGGGACGAACACCGGGGAGCTGTTTTTT
CDR3 protein: CASSSVVNGGTNTGELFF

D gene: -
V gene: TRBV5-1
J gene: TRBJ2-5
clone size: -
CDR3 DNA: TGCGCCAGCAGCTTGGACAGCCACCAAGAGACCCAGTACTTC
CDR3 protein: CASSLDSHQETQYF

D gene: -
V gene: TRBV9
J gene: TRBJ1-4
clone size: -
CDR3 DNA: TGTGCCAGCAGCGTAGGGGGAAATGAAAAACTGTTTTTT
CDR3 protein: CASSVGGNEKLFF

D gene: TRBD2
V gene: TRBV6-1
J gene: TRBJ2-7
clone size: -
CDR3 DNA: TGTGCCAGCTTGGCGGGGGGGCCCTACGAGCAGTACTTC
CDR3 protein: CASLAGGPYEQYF

D gene: -
V gene: TRBV27
J gene: TRBJ1-4
clone size: -
CDR3 DNA: TGTGCCAGCAGTTACGGCGTTAGTGGACTCACCGGTGAAAAACTGTTTTTT
CDR3 protein: CASSYGVSGLTGEKLFF

D gene: -
V gene: TRBV19
J gene: TRBJ1-1
clone size: -
CDR3 DNA: TGTGCCAGTAGTACACCAGTGGACGGGACTGAAGCTTTCTTT
CDR3 protein: CASSTPVDGTEAFF

D gene: TRBD1
V gene: TRBV5-6
J gene: TRBJ2-5
clone size: -
CDR3 DNA: TGTGCCAGCAGCTTGGTGACAGGGCCAGAGACCCAGTACTTC
CDR3 protein: CASSLVTGPETQYF

D gene: -
V gene: TRBV7-9
J gene: TRBJ1-1
clone size: -
CDR3 DNA: TGTGCCAGCAGCCCCGGGGGGGGTTTAGCTTTCTTT
CDR3 protein: CASSPGGGLAFF

D gene: -
V gene: TRBV4-3
J gene: TRBJ2-6
clone size: -
CDR3 DNA: TGCGCCAGCAGCCAAGACAGAGCCTCTGGGGCCAACGTCCTGACTTTC
CDR3 protein: CASSQDRASGANVLTF

D gene: TRBD1
V gene: TRBV11-2
J gene: TRBJ1-2
clone size: -
CDR3 DNA: TGTGCCAGCAGCTTTACGGGACAGAGTCCCTATGGCTACACCTTC
CDR3 protein: CASSFTGQSPYGYTF

D gene: -
V gene: TRBV6-6
J gene: TRBJ1-2
clone size: -
CDR3 DNA: TGTGCCAGCAGTCCCCGGGAGGATGGCTACACCTTC
CDR3 protein: CASSPREDGYTF

D gene: -
V gene: TRBV4-1
J gene: TRBJ1-3
clone size: -
CDR3 DNA: TGCGCCAGCAGCCAGCATCGGACCTCTGGAAACACCATATATTTT
CDR3 protein: CASSQHRTSGNTIYF

D gene: TRBD1
V gene: TRBV6-5
J gene: TRBJ1-1
clone size: once
CDR3 DNA: TGTGCCAGCAGTTATACAGGGGAGAACACTGAAGCTTTCTTT
CDR3 protein: CASSYTGENTEAFF

D gene: -
V gene: TRBV5-1
J gene: TRBJ1-1
clone size: -
CDR3 DNA: TGCGCCAGCAGCGCCGCGCGGGGGCACAACGAAGCTTTCTTT
CDR3 protein: CASSAARGHNEAFF

D gene: -
V gene: TRBV9
J gene: TRBJ2-7
clone size: -
CDR3 DNA: TGTGCCAGCAGCGTAGCGGTCGGCGCCTACGAGCAGTACTTC
CDR3 protein: CASSVAVGAYEQYF

D gene: -
V gene: TRBV9
J gene: TRBJ2-1
clone size: -
CDR3 DNA: TGTGCCAGCAGCGTAGACTTCAATGAGCAGTTCTTC
CDR3 protein: CASSVDFNEQFF

D gene: -
V gene: TRBV4-1
J gene: TRBJ1-1
clone size: -
CDR3 DNA: TGCGCCAGCAGCCAACCGACAGGAGGTTCCCCTGAAGCTTTCTTT
CDR3 protein: CASSQPTGGSPEAFF

D gene: -
V gene: TRBV5-4
J gene: TRBJ2-5
clone size: -
CDR3 DNA: TGTGCCAGCAGCTTCGATCCGAGAGAGACCCAGTACTTC
CDR3 protein: CASSFDPRETQYF

D gene: -
V gene: TRBV9
J gene: TRBJ2-1
clone size: -
CDR3 DNA: TGTGCCAGCAGCGTAGGCGTATACAATGAGCAGTTCTTC
CDR3 protein: CASSVGVYNEQFF

D gene: -
V gene: TRBV7-2
J gene: TRBJ2-1
clone size: -
CDR3 DNA: TGTGCCAGCAGCTTAGTAGAGGTGTTGAGGGCCGGGTACAATGAGCAGTTCTTC
CDR3 protein: CASSLVEVLRAGYNEQFF

D gene: -
V gene: TRBV7-2
J gene: TRBJ2-3
clone size: -
CDR3 DNA: TGTGCCAGCAGCTTAGCGGGCAACACAGATACGCAGTATTTT
CDR3 protein: CASSLAGNTDTQYF

D gene: TRBD1
V gene: TRBV6-5
J gene: TRBJ2-5
clone size: -
CDR3 DNA: TGTGCCAGCAGTTACTCGGACAGGGCGGCGGAGACCCAGTACTTC
CDR3 protein: CASSYSDRAAETQYF

D gene: -
V gene: TRBV28
J gene: TRBJ2-5
clone size: once
CDR3 DNA: TGTGCCAGCAGTCCCCTGACAGGAGGGTACCAAGAGACCCAGTACTTC
CDR3 protein: CASSPLTGGYQETQYF

D gene: -
V gene: TRBV6-5
J gene: TRBJ2-7
clone size: -
CDR3 DNA: TGTGCCAGCAGTGCTGCAGGAGGGGGTGGAGAGCAGTACTTC
CDR3 protein: CASSAAGGGGEQYF

D gene: TRBD1
V gene: TRBV7-9
J gene: TRBJ1-1
clone size: few
CDR3 DNA: TGTGCCAGCAGCGCCAGTCCTACAGGGGGCGGCACTGAAGCTTTCTTT
CDR3 protein: CASSASPTGGGTEAFF

D gene: -
V gene: TRBV27
J gene: TRBJ2-3
clone size: -
CDR3 DNA: TGTGCCAGCAGTCCCTTAGGGGGTTCAGATACGCAGTATTTT
CDR3 protein: CASSPLGGSDTQYF

D gene: TRBD2
V gene: TRBV10-2
J gene: TRBJ2-7
clone size: -
CDR3 DNA: TGCGCCAGCAGGGACTTAGCGGGGGTTTACGAGCAGTACTTC
CDR3 protein: CASRDLAGVYEQYF

D gene: -
V gene: TRBV30
J gene: TRBJ1-4
clone size: -
CDR3 DNA: TGTGCCTGGACGCCTATGGGGGAAAAACTGTTTTTT
CDR3 protein: CAWTPMGEKLFF

D gene: -
V gene: TRBV6-1
J gene: TRBJ1-5
clone size: -
CDR3 DNA: TGTGCCAGCAGTGAAGGGACGAATTGGCCCCAGCATTTT
CDR3 protein: CASSEGTNWPQHF

D gene: TRBD2
V gene: TRBV5-6
J gene: TRBJ2-1
clone size: -
CDR3 DNA: TGTGCCAGCAGCCGAGGGACTAGCTCTCCTTTGAATGAGCAGTTCTTC
CDR3 protein: CASSRGTSSPLNEQFF

D gene: -
V gene: TRBV10-2
J gene: TRBJ2-5
clone size: -
CDR3 DNA: TGCGCCAGCAGTGGAACGAACCAAGAGACCCAGTACTTC
CDR3 protein: CASSGTNQETQYF

D gene: -
V gene: TRBV6-1
J gene: TRBJ2-7
clone size: -
CDR3 DNA: TGTGCCAGCAGTGGAAGCCGGGGGGCTTACGAGCAGTACTTC
CDR3 protein: CASSGSRGAYEQYF

D gene: TRBD1
V gene: TRBV7-9
J gene: TRBJ1-4
clone size: -
CDR3 DNA: TGTGCCAGCAGCTCGATCGGGACAGGGGGCCAAGTTAATGAAAAACTGTTTTTT
CDR3 protein: CASSSIGTGGQVNEKLFF